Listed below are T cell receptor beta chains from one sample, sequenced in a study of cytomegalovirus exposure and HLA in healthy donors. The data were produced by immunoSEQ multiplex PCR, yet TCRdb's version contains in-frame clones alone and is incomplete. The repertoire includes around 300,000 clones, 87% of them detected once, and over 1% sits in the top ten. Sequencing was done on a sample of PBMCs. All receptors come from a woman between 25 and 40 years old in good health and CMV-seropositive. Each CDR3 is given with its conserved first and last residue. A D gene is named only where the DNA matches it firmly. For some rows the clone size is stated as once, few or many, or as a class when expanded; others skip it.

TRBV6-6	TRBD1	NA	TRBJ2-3	TGTGCCAGCAGTCAAGGGACAGGGGCAGATACGCAGTATTTT	CASSQGTGADTQYF
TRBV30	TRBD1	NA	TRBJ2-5	TGTGCCTGGAGCAGGGGGCGTTTGGAAGAGACCCAGTACTTC	CAWSRGRLEETQYF
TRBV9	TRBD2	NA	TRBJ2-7	TGTGCCAGCAGCGACCGGACTAGCGGGAGTATCTACGAGCAGTACTTC	CASSDRTSGSIYEQYF
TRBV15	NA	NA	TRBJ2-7	TGTGCCACCAGCAGAACAGGGTCCCTGACCTACGAGCAGTACTTC	CATSRTGSLTYEQYF
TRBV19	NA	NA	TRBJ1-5	TGTGCCAGTAGTACCTCGACAGGAGTCAATCAGCCCCAGCATTTT	CASSTSTGVNQPQHF
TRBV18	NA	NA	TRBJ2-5	TGTGCCAGCTCACCACCGAGCAAAGGGCCAGAGACCCAGTACTTC	CASSPPSKGPETQYF
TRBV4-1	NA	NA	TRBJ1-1	TGCGCCAGCAGATCCCTCATTCAGGGGCCGCTCGGCGAAGCTTTCTTT	CASRSLIQGPLGEAFF
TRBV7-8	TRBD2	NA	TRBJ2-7	TGTGCCAGCAGGGGGGAGGGTTCCTACGAGCAGTACTTC	CASRGEGSYEQYF
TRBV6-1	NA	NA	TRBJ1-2	TGTGCCAGCAGCGACCCAGGGAGTTACTATGGCTACACCTTC	CASSDPGSYYGYTF
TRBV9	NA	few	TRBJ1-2	TGTGCCAGCAGCCCCTATCCGGGGGCTAACTATGGCTACACCTTC	CASSPYPGANYGYTF
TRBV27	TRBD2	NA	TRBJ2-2	TGTGCCAGCAGTCCGACGCGCCTAATGCTTCTAGCGGGGGGTTACACCGGGGAGCTGTTTTTT	CASSPTRLMLLAGGYTGELFF
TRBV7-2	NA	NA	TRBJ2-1	TGTGCCAGCAGCCCCCCGGGACACCTATACAATGAGCAGTTCTTC	CASSPPGHLYNEQFF
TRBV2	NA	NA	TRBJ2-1	TGTGCCAGCAAAGAGGAGTACAATGAGCAGTTCTTC	CASKEEYNEQFF
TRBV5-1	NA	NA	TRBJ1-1	TGCGCCAGCAGCTTGGAGTTGGTGACAGAAGCTTTCTTT	CASSLELVTEAFF
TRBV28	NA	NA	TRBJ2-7	TGTGCCAGCAGTTATGGTTCCTACGAGCAGTACTTC	CASSYGSYEQYF
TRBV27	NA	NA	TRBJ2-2	TGTGCCAGCAGTTTAACTCCAGGGACCGGGGAGCTGTTTTTT	CASSLTPGTGELFF
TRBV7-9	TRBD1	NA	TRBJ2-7	TGTGCCAGCAGCCCGGACAGGGTGACCTACGAGCAGTACTTC	CASSPDRVTYEQYF
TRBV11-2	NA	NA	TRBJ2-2	TGTGCCAGCAGCCACTCCACCGGGGCGCTCACCGGGGAGCTGTTTTTT	CASSHSTGALTGELFF
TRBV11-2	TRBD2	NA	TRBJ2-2	TGTGCCAGCAGCGGACTAGCTGTGAACACCGGGGAGCTGTTTTTT	CASSGLAVNTGELFF
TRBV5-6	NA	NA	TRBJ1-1	TGTGCCAGCAGCTTGGCGGCAGGGCCTGAAGCTTTCTTT	CASSLAAGPEAFF
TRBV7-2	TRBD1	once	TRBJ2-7	TGTGCCAGCAGCCTAGTGACAGGGGGCGGCGAGCAGTACTTC	CASSLVTGGGEQYF
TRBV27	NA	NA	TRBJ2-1	TGTGCCAGCAGTTTATCAGGGGAGCAGTTCTTC	CASSLSGEQFF
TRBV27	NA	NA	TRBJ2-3	TGTGCCAGCAGTTTTTCCCGGAGCGGGCTAATCACAGATACGCAGTATTTT	CASSFSRSGLITDTQYF
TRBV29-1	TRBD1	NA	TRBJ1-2	TGCAGCGTTGCGACAGGGGACTATGGCTACACCTTC	CSVATGDYGYTF
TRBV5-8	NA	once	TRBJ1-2	TGTGCCAGCAGCTTCCCACTCGACAGATCTATACCCGGCTACACCTTC	CASSFPLDRSIPGYTF
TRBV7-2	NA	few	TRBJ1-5	TGTGCCAGCAGCTCCCAGAGATCGGGGGCAGATAGCAATCAGCCCCAGCATTTT	CASSSQRSGADSNQPQHF
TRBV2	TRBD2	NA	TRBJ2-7	TGTGCCAGTCTCGTAGTGCTAGCGGGTCTCCTAAGCTCCTACGAGCAGTACTTC	CASLVVLAGLLSSYEQYF
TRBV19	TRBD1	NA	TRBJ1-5	TGTGCCAGTAGTATAGGGGACAGGGGGCTCAATCAGCCCCAGCATTTT	CASSIGDRGLNQPQHF
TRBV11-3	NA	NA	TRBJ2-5	TGTGCCAGCAGCTTAGGCCGCGGGGTAGAGACCCAGTACTTC	CASSLGRGVETQYF
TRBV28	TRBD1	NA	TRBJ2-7	TGTGCCAGCAGTTCGGGACAGGGGATCTACGAGCAGTACTTC	CASSSGQGIYEQYF
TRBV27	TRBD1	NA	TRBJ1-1	TGTGCCAGCAGATCAACAGGGGTGAACACTGAAGCTTTCTTT	CASRSTGVNTEAFF
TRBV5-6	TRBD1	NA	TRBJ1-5	TGTGCCAGCAGCTTGGGATTATCAGGGGGCGGCCAGCCCCAGCATTTT	CASSLGLSGGGQPQHF